This T cell receptor beta chain was recovered during a study of graft-versus-host responses after intestinal transplantation. Across the whole study: Every recipient had anti-thymocyte globulin induction and 2 to 3 years of tacrolimus plus steroids.

A word on this clone: Its target is not known.

The germline V gene encodes CDR1 SQVTM and CDR2 ANQGSEA. The CDR3 is 15 residues long. The junction had 6 bases not matched to a gene; V was cut back by 7 bases and J by 4 bases. Assay: immunoSEQ multiplex PCR; the TCRdb copy retains only in-frame clones and omits some. This table holds some 39,000 clones, roughly 95% found once. The V call is TRBV29-1, the J call TRBJ2-3, with TRBD2 identical over 15 bases. The sequence was collected from a human donor who was the organ donor for an intestinal transplant. The sequencing used unstimulated CD8+ T cells sorted from spleen or lymph node cells, collected before transplant. CDR3 amino acids: CSAGLAGGLADTQYF. In nucleotides, the CDR3 is TGCAGCGCCGGACTAGCGGGGGGGCTCGCAGATACGCAGTATTTT.